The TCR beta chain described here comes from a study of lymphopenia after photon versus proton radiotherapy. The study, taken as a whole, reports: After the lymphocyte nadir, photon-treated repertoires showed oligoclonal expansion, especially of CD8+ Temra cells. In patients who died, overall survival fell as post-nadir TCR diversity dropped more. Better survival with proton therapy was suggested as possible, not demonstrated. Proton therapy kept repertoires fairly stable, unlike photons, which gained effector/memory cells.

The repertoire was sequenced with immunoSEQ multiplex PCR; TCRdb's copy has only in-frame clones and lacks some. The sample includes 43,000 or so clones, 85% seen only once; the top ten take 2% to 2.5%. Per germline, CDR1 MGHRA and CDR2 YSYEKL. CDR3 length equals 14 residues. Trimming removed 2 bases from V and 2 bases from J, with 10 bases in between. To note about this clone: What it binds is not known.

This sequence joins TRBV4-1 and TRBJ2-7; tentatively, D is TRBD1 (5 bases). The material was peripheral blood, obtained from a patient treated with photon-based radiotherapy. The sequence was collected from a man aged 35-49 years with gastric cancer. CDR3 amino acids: CASSQTAGTYEQYF. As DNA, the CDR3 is TGCGCCAGCAGCCAAACGGCAGGGACCTACGAGCAGTACTTC.